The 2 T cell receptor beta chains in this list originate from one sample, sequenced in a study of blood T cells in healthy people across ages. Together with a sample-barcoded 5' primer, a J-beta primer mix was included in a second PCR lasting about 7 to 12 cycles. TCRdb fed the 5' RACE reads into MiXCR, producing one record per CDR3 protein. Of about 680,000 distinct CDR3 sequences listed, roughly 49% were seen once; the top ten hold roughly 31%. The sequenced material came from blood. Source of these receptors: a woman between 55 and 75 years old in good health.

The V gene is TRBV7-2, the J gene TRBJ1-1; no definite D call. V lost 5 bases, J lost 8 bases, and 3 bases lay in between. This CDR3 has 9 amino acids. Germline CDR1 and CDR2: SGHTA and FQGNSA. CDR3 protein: CASSMEAFF. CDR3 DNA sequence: TGTGCCAGCAGCATGGAAGCTTTCTTT. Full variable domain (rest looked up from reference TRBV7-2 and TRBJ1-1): GAGVSQSPSNKVTEKGKDVELRCDPISGHTALYWYRQSLGQGLEFLIYFQGNSAPDKSGLPSDRFSAERTGGSVSTLTIQRTQQEDSAVYLCASSMEAFFGQGTRLTVV.

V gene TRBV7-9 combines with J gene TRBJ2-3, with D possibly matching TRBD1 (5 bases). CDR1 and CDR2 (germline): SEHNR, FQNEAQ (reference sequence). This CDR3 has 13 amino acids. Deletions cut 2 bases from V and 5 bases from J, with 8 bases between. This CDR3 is CASSLYRIDTQYF. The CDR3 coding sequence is TGTGCCAGCAGCTTATACAGGATAGATACGCAGTATTTT.